One sample yielded the 9 T cell receptor beta chains listed below, sequenced in a study of T cell responses to AZD1222 COVID-19 vaccine. Libraries were prepared by immunoSEQ multiplex PCR; TCRdb keeps only in-frame clonotypes and omits some of them. Of 150,000 to 170,000 clones listed, roughly 90% were seen once; the top ten hold 3% to 3.5%. The sample here was peripheral blood, taken on day 0 of AZD1222 vaccination. These receptors came from an adult in good health.

In its sample, this clone was seen once. The gene calls are TRBV11-3 and TRBJ2-5, with D tentatively TRBD2 (5 bases). V gave up 3 bases and J gave up 7 bases, with 12 bases separating them. Looked up from germline, CDR1 is SGHNT and CDR2 is YENEEA. This CDR3 has 13 residues. For the CDR3, the DNA is TGTGCCAGCAGCTTCGACCCGGCGGGGACCCAGTACTTC. Protein sequence: CASSFDPAGTQYF.

The chain recombines TRBV7-8 with TRBJ2-7; D is possibly TRBD1 (5 bases). Between the trimmed V and J ends, which lost 4 bases and 1 base, there was a span of 14 bases. This CDR3 is built from 15 residues. Germline loops: CDR1 SGHVS, CDR2 FQNEAQ. CDR3 DNA sequence: TGTGCCAGCAGCTCAGGGATGGGGCAGTCCTACGAGCAGTACTTC. Amino acid sequence: CASSSGMGQSYEQYF.

This clone was counted a single time. The rearrangement joins TRBV6-2 or TRBV6-3 to TRBJ1-3; D unclear. CDR1 and CDR2 from the germline V gene are MNHEY and SVGEGT. Trimming took 5 bases from V and 2 from J, leaving 4 bases between them. The CDR3 runs to 12 residues. The CDR3 DNA follows: TGTGCCAGCAGTGCGACTGGAAACACCATATATTTT. Encoded protein: CASSATGNTIYF.

J is TRBJ1-1 and V is TRBV5-1; possible D gene TRBD1, 5 bases. The ends were cut back, 2 bases at V and 6 bases at J, with 17 bases in the middle. The CDR3 totals 15 residues. Germline V gene lookup returns CDR1 SGHRS and CDR2 YFSETQ. Written as DNA, the CDR3 is TGCGCCAGCAGCTTCAATTCGGGGGTGGTGGCTGAAGCTTTCTTT. Translation: CASSFNSGVVAEAFF.

V and J are TRBV6-5 and TRBJ2-1; 9 positions agree with TRBD1. CDR1 is MNHEY, CDR2 SVGAGI, per germline. This CDR3 has 14 amino acids. With 4 bases clipped from V and 5 bases from J, the junction kept 3 bases outside the gene matches. The CDR3 bases are TGTGCCAGCAGTTGGGGACAGGGTAACAATGAGCAGTTCTTC. Translation: CASSWGQGNNEQFF.

The rearrangement uses TRBV5-4 and TRBJ2-7, with D possibly TRBD2 on 5 matching bases. Germline V gene lookup returns CDR1 SGHNT and CDR2 YYREEE (reference sequence). V was trimmed by 6 bases and J by 0 bases, leaving 10 bases between them. This CDR3 has 13 residues. The CDR3 is CASKRADSYEQYF. CDR3 nucleotides: TGTGCCAGCAAGAGGGCCGACTCCTACGAGCAGTACTTC.

V usage is TRBV27 and J usage is TRBJ1-1; D remains ambiguous. Germline V gene sequence: CDR1 MNHEY, CDR2 SMNVEV (reference sequence). Trimming left V 2 bases short and J 6 bases short, with 13 bases between. The CDR3 extends over 14 amino acids. The CDR3 DNA reads TGTGCCAGCAGTTTAGGGTGGGAGGGAGCTGAAGCTTTCTTT. Its protein is CASSLGWEGAEAFF.

V gene TRBV28 combines with J gene TRBJ1-1, with TRBD1 identical over 7 bases. V was clipped by 4 bases and J by 1 base; unmatched bases: 6. This CDR3 is 15 amino acids long. Germline CDR1 MDHEN, CDR2 SYDVKM. The CDR3 DNA reads as TGTGCCAGCAGTTCTTCAGACAGGGAGAACACTGAAGCTTTCTTT. Translation: CASSSSDRENTEAFF.

There are a few counts of this clone. This chain connects TRBV3-1 (or the pseudogene TRBV3-2) to TRBJ1-6; D is uncertain. The CDR3 runs to 15 residues. The germline V gene encodes CDR1 LGHDT and CDR2 YNNKEL (reference sequence). V lost 0 bases and J 9 bases, leaving 12 bases between the germline ends. In nucleotides, the CDR3 is TGTGCCAGCAGCCAAGATTGGGGAGGTGGTTCACCCCTCCACTTT. Translated, it gives CASSQDWGGGSPLHF.